The rows below give T cell receptor beta chains drawn from one sample of a study of cytomegalovirus exposure and HLA in healthy donors. Some clones are missing from TCRdb's copy, which holds only in-frame ones; the method was immunoSEQ multiplex PCR. The sample lists about 130,000 clones, roughly four fifths occurring once. Sequencing used PBMCs. All receptors derive from a woman in her forties or fifties in good health and CMV-seronegative. Each CDR3 is given with its conserved first and last residue. D genes are given only for firm matches. Size values are once, few and many counts, or a class for expanded clones, and some rows have none.

j_call | v_call | d_call | clone_size | cdr3_aa | cdr3_nt
TRBJ2-3 | TRBV9 | - | - | CASSVALAVPQLTDTQYF | TGTGCCAGCAGCGTAGCTCTGGCGGTCCCGCAACTCACAGATACGCAGTATTTT
TRBJ1-3 | TRBV18 | TRBD1 | once | CASSATGGVHGNTIYF | TGTGCCAGCTCAGCCACAGGGGGTGTTCATGGAAACACCATATATTTT
TRBJ2-3 | TRBV18 | TRBD1 | - | CASSPPQGGGLSTDTQYF | TGTGCCAGCTCACCCCCACAGGGGGGCGGGCTGAGCACAGATACGCAGTATTTT
TRBJ1-3 | TRBV7-2 | - | - | CASSLSHSSGNTIYF | TGTGCCAGCAGCTTAAGTCACAGCTCTGGAAACACCATATATTTT
TRBJ1-2 | TRBV6-1 | - | - | CASSESQTHIPGSYTF | TGTGCCAGCAGTGAATCACAGACCCACATACCCGGGAGCTACACCTTC
TRBJ1-1 | TRBV5-4 | TRBD1 | - | CASSPYRGGANTEAFF | TGTGCCAGCAGCCCCTACAGGGGTGGGGCGAACACTGAAGCTTTCTTT
TRBJ1-2 | TRBV6-1 | - | - | CASSETRNYGYTF | TGTGCCAGCAGTGAAACCAGAAACTATGGCTACACCTTC
TRBJ1-1 | TRBV28 | - | - | CASDPGMGRTEAFF | TGTGCCAGCGATCCCGGGATGGGTCGGACTGAAGCTTTCTTT
TRBJ2-1 | TRBV7-6 | - | - | CASSSKGGINEQFF | TGTGCCAGCAGCTCTAAAGGCGGGATCAATGAGCAGTTCTTC
TRBJ2-1 | TRBV4-3 | - | - | CASSQDSDFLDEQFF | TGCGCCAGCAGCCAAGATTCGGACTTTTTGGATGAGCAGTTCTTC
TRBJ1-2 | TRBV15 | - | - | CATSPGIPDGYTF | TGTGCCACCAGCCCAGGAATCCCCGATGGCTACACCTTC
TRBJ2-2 | TRBV9 | TRBD1 | once | CASSLRQGPNPVTGELFF | TGTGCCAGCAGCCTCCGACAGGGGCCAAACCCTGTTACCGGGGAGCTGTTTTTT
TRBJ1-1 | TRBV5-6 | TRBD1 | - | CASSLVDRGRTEAFF | TGTGCCAGCAGCTTGGTAGACAGGGGGCGAACTGAAGCTTTCTTT
TRBJ2-2 | TRBV12-1 | - | few | CASSFVSRGGTGELFF | TGTGCCAGCAGCTTTGTCAGCCGGGGGGGCACCGGGGAGCTGTTTTTT
TRBJ2-7 | TRBV4-3 | - | - | CASSQGSGGSYEQYF | TGCGCCAGCAGCCAAGGCAGCGGAGGCTCCTACGAGCAGTACTTC
TRBJ1-1 | TRBV7-9 | TRBD1 | - | CASSAQSGTGGSAFF | TGTGCCAGCAGCGCACAATCCGGGACAGGGGGTTCAGCTTTCTTT
TRBJ2-3 | TRBV5-6 | - | - | CASSSFTDTQYF | TGTGCCAGCAGCTCCTTCACAGATACGCAGTATTTT
TRBJ1-1 | TRBV19 | - | - | CASSIRPIWTTAGVNTEAFF | TGTGCCAGTAGTATCCGACCGATTTGGACGACGGCAGGGGTGAACACTGAAGCTTTCTTT
TRBJ1-5 | TRBV28 | - | - | CASSLNSHSNQPQHF | TGTGCCAGCAGTTTAAATTCCCATAGCAATCAGCCCCAGCATTTT
TRBJ1-2 | TRBV7-3 | TRBD1 | - | CASSLNRQGAGSGGYTF | TGTGCCAGCAGCTTAAATCGACAGGGGGCAGGATCGGGTGGCTACACCTTC
TRBJ1-5 | TRBV19 | TRBD1 | - | CASSERPRGSQPQHF | TGTGCCAGTAGTGAGAGGCCCAGGGGGTCGCAGCCCCAGCATTTT
TRBJ2-7 | TRBV5-4 | - | once | CASSPQGTRSYEQYF | TGTGCCAGCAGCCCACAAGGGACTCGCTCCTACGAGCAGTACTTC
TRBJ2-5 | TRBV7-6 | - | - | CASSQYEGETQYF | TGTGCCAGCAGCCAATACGAGGGAGAGACCCAGTACTTC
TRBJ1-5 | TRBV4-1 | - | - | CASSQPTANQPQHF | TGCGCCAGCAGCCAACCGACAGCCAATCAGCCCCAGCATTTT
TRBJ2-5 | TRBV11-2 | TRBD2 | - | CASRAGTSGGGETQYF | TGTGCCAGCAGGGCCGGGACTAGCGGAGGGGGAGAGACCCAGTACTTC
TRBJ1-2 | TRBV27 | - | once | CASSFRVLDGYTF | TGTGCCAGCAGTTTCCGGGTTCTTGATGGCTACACCTTC
TRBJ2-3 | TRBV7-8 | - | - | CASSFYSTDTQYF | TGTGCCAGCAGCTTCTACAGCACAGATACGCAGTATTTT
TRBJ1-6 | TRBV6-5 | - | - | CASSYFSRGGGSPLHF | TGTGCCAGCAGTTACTTCTCCAGGGGTGGTGGGTCACCCCTCCACTTT